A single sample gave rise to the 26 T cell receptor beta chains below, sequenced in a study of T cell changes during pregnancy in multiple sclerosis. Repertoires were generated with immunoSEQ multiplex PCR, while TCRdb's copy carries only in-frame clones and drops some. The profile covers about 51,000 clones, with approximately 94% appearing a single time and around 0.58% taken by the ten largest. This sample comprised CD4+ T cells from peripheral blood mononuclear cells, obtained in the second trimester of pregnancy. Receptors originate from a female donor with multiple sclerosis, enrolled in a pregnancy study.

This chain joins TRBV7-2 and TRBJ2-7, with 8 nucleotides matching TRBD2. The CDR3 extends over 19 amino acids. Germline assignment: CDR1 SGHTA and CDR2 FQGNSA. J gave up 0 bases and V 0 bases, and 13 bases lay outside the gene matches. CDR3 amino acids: CASSLARAGGHGSSYEQYF. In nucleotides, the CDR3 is TGTGCCAGCAGCTTAGCGCGGGCGGGGGGCCATGGGAGCTCCTACGAGCAGTACTTC.

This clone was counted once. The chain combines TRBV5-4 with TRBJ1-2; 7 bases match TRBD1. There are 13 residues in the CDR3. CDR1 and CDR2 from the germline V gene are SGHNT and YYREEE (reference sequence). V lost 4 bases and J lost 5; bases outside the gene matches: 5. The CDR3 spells CASSVQGPYGYTF. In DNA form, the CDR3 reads TGTGCCAGCAGCGTACAGGGGCCGTATGGCTACACCTTC.

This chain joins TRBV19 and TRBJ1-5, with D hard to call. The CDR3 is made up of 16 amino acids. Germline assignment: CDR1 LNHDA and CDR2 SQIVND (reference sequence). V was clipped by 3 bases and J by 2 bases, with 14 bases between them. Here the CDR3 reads CASSIGWETGNQPQHF. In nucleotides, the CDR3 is TGTGCCAGTAGTATCGGTTGGGAGACGGGCAATCAGCCCCAGCATTTT.

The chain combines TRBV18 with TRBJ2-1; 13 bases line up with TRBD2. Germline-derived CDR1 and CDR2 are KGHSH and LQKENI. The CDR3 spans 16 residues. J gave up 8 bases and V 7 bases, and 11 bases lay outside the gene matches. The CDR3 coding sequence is TGTGCCAGCTTCGGCAGACTAGCGGGGGGCAGGGATGAGCAGTTCTTC. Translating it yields CASFGRLAGGRDEQFF.

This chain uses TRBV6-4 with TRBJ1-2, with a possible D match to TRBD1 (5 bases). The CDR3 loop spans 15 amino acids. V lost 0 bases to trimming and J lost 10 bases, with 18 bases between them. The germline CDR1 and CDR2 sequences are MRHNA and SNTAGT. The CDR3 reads CASSDSIGGMLFYTF. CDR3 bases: TGTGCCAGCAGTGACTCGATCGGGGGGATGCTATTCTACACCTTC.

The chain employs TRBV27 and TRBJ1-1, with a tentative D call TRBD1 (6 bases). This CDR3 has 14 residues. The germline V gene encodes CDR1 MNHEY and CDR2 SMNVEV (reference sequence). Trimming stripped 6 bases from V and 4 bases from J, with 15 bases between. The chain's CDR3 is CASRGTGLVTEAFF. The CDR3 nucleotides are TGTGCCAGCAGGGGTACAGGGTTGGTCACTGAAGCTTTCTTT.

Here the CDR3 DNA reads TGTGCCAGCAGCGCAATCGGGGGCTACACCTTC. It yields the protein CASSAIGGYTF. The chain combines TRBV11-2 with TRBJ1-2; D uncertain. CDR3 length: 11 residues. Germline loops: CDR1 SGHAT, CDR2 FQNNGV. V was shortened by 5 bases and J by 8 bases, with 9 bases between the two germline ends.

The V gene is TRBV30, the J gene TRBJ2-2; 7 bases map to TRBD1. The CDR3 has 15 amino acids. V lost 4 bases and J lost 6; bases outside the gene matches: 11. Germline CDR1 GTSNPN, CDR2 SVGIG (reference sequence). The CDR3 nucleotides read TGTGCCTGGAAGGGGAGACAGGGTCGCGCCGGGGAGCTGTTTTTT. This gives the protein CAWKGRQGRAGELFF. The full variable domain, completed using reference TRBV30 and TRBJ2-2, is SQTIHQWPATLVQPVGSPLSLECTVEGTSNPNLYWYRQAAGRGLQLLFYSVGIGQISSEVPQNLSASRPQDRQFILSSKKLLLSDSGFYLCAWKGRQGRAGELFFGEGSRLTVL.

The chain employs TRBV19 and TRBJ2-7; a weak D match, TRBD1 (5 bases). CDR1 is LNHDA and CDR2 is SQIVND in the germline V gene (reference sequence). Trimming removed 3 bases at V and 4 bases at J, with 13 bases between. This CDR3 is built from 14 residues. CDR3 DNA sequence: TGTGCCAGTAGTATCGCCGCAGGGATGTACGAGCAGTACTTC. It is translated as CASSIAAGMYEQYF.

CDR3 sequence: CASSLDWRGQGGGYTF. The CDR3 nucleotides read TGTGCCAGCAGCTTAGATTGGAGAGGACAGGGAGGAGGCTACACCTTC. The rearrangement uses TRBV7-2 and TRBJ1-2, with 8 nucleotides matching TRBD1. The V gene's germline CDR1 is SGHTA and CDR2 FQGNSA. The CDR3 length is 16 residues. J gave up 8 bases and V 1 base, and 12 bases lay outside the gene matches.

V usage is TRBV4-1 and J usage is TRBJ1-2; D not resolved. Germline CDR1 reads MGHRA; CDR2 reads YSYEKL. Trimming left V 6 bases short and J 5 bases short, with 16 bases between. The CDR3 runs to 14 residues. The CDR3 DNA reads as TGCGCCAGCAGAAGGGAGGGCGCGGGATATGGCTACACCTTC. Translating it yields CASRREGAGYGYTF.

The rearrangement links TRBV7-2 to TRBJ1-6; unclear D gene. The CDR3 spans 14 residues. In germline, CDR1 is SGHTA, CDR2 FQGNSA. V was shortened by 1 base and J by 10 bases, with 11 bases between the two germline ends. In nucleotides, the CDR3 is TGTGCCAGCAGCTTAGACCGGGAAAGATCACCCCTCCACTTT. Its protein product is CASSLDRERSPLHF.

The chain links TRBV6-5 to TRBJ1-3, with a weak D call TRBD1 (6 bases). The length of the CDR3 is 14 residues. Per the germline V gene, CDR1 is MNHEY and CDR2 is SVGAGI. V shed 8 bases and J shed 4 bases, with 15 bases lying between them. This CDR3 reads CASAEGGFGNTIYF. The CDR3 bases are TGTGCCAGCGCTGAGGGGGGGTTCGGAAACACCATATATTTT.

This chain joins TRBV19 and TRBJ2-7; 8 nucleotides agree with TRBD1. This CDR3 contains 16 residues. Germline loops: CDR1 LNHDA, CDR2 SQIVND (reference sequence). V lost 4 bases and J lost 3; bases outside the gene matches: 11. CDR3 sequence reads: CASSTRRQGSGYEQYF. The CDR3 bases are TGTGCCAGTAGTACCCGTCGACAGGGGTCTGGCTACGAGCAGTACTTC.

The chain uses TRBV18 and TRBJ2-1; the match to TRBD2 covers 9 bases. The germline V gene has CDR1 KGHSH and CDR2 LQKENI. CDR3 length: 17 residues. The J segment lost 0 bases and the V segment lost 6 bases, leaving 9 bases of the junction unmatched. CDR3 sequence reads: CASSLSGGRSSYNEQFF. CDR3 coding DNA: TGTGCCAGCTCCCTTAGCGGGGGACGCAGCTCCTACAATGAGCAGTTCTTC.

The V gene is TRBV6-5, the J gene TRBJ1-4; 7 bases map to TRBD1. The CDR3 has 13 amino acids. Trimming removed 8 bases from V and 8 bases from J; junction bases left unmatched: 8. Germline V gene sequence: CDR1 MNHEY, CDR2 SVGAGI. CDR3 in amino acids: CASQRDRGEKLFF. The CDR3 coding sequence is TGTGCCAGCCAAAGGGACAGAGGGGAAAAACTGTTTTTT.

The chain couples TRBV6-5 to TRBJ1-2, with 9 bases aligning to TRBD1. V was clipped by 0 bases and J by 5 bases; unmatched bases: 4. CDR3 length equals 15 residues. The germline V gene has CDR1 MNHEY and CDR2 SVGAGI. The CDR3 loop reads CASSYSTGGGYGYTF. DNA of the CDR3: TGTGCCAGCAGTTACTCGACAGGGGGAGGATATGGCTACACCTTC.

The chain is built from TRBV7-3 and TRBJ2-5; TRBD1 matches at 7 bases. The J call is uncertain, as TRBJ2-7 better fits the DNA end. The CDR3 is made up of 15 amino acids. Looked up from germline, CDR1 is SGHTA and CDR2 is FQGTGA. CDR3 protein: CASSRSGQMQSEQYF. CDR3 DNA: TGTGCCAGCAGCCGATCGGGACAGATGCAGTCCGAGCAGTACTTC.

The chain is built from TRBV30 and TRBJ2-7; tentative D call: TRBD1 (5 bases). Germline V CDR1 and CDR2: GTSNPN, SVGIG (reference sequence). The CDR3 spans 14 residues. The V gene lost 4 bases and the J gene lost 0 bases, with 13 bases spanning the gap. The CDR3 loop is CAWKKGPSSYEQYF. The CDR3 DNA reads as TGTGCCTGGAAAAAGGGGCCCAGCTCCTACGAGCAGTACTTC.

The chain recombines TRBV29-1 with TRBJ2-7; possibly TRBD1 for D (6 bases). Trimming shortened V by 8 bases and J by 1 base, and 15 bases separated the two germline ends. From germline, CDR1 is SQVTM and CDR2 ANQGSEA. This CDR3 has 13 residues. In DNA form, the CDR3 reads TGCAGCACCGGAAGCGACAGGTCCTACGAGCAGTACTTC. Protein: CSTGSDRSYEQYF.

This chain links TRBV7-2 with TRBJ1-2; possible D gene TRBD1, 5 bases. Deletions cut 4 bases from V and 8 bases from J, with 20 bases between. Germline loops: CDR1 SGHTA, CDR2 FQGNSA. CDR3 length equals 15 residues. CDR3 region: CASSSGSMGRKGYTF. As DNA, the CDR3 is TGTGCCAGCAGCTCCGGCTCCATGGGGCGCAAAGGCTACACCTTC.

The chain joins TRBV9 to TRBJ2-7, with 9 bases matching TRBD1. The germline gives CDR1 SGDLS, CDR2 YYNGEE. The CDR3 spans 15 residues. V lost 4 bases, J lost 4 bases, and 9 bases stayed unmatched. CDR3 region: CASSPPRTGAYEQYF. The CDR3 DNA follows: TGTGCCAGCAGCCCCCCCAGGACAGGGGCTTACGAGCAGTACTTC.

CDR3 protein: CASSLAQTAIRYYEQYF. The CDR3 coding sequence is TGTGCCAGCAGCTTGGCTCAAACAGCAATCCGATACTACGAGCAGTACTTC. The V gene is TRBV5-5, the J gene TRBJ2-7, with no clear D. V lost 0 bases to trimming and J lost 3 bases, with 19 bases between them. CDR1 is SGHKS and CDR2 is YYEKEE in the germline V gene (reference sequence). CDR3 length: 17 residues. Full variable domain (remainder filled in from reference TRBV5-5 and TRBJ2-7): DAGVTQSPTHLIKTRGQQVTLRCSPISGHKSVSWYQQVLGQGPQFIFQYYEKEERGRGNFPDRFSARQFPNYSSELNVNALLLGDSALYLCASSLAQTAIRYYEQYFGPGTRLTVT.

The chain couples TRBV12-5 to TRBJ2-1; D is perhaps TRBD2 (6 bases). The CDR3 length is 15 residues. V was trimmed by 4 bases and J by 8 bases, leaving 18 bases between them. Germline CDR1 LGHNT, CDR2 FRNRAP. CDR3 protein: CASGSSGQMSDEQFF. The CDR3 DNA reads TGTGCTAGTGGTTCCAGCGGGCAGATGAGCGATGAGCAGTTCTTC.

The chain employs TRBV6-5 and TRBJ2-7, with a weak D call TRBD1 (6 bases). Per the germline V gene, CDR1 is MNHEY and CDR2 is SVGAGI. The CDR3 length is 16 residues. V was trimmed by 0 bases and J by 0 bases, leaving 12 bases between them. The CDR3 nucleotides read TGTGCCAGCAGTTACTCACAGACAGGCGTCTCCTACGAGCAGTACTTC. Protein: CASSYSQTGVSYEQYF.

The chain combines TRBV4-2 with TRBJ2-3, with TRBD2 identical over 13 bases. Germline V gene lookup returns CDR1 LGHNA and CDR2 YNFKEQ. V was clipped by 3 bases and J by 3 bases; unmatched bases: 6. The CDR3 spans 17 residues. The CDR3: CASSQPGLAGKTDTQYF. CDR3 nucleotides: TGTGCCAGCAGCCAGCCGGGACTAGCGGGGAAGACAGATACGCAGTATTTT.